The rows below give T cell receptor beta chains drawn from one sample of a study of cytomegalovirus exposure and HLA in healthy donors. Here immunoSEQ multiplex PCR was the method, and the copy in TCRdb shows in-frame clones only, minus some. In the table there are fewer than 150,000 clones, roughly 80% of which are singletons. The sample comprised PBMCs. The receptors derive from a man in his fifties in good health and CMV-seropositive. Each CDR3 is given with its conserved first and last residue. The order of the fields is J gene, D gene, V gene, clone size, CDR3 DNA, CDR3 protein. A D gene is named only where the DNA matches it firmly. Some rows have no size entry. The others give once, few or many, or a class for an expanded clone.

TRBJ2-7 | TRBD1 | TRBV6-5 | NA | TGTGCCAGCAGTTATTTGGCAGGGGGTTTCTACGAGCAGTACTTC | CASSYLAGGFYEQYF
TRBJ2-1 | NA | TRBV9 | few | TGTGCCAGCAGCGTAGCCCTACAGTTTCCCTACAATGAGCAGTTCTTC | CASSVALQFPYNEQFF
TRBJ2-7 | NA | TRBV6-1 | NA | TGTGCCAGCAGTGACAATCAGGGCCCCTACGAGCAGTACTTC | CASSDNQGPYEQYF
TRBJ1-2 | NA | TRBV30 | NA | TGTGCCTGGAGTATTCGACTGACCTATGGCTACACCTTC | CAWSIRLTYGYTF
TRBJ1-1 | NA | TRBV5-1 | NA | TGCGCCAGCACCATGCTAAGTCCGGGAACCACTGAAGCTTTCTTT | CASTMLSPGTTEAFF
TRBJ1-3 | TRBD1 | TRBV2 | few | TGTGCCAGCAGTGGACAGGGGGCGAGAGGAAACACCATATATTTT | CASSGQGARGNTIYF
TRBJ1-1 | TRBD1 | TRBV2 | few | TGTGCCAGCAGCGGACAGGTCTTGAACACTGAAGCTTTCTTT | CASSGQVLNTEAFF
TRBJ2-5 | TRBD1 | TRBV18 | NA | TGTGCCAGCTCGCCTAGGACAGGGGGCGAGACCCAGTACTTC | CASSPRTGGETQYF
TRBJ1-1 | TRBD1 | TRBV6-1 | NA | TGTGCCAGCAGTCGACAGGGAGACACTGAAGCTTTCTTT | CASSRQGDTEAFF
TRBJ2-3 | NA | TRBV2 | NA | TGTGCCAGCCGAGTTCGAGATACGCAGTATTTT | CASRVRDTQYF
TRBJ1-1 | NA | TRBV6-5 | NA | TGTGCCAGCAGTTACTCGTCTTTGGGGGCCGAAGCTTTCTTT | CASSYSSLGAEAFF
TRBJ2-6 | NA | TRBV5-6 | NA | TGTGCCAGCAGCTCGGACATATCGGGGGCCAACGTCCTGACTTTC | CASSSDISGANVLTF
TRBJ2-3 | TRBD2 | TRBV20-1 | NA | TGCAGCGGGACTAGCGGCGATACGCAGTATTTT | CSGTSGDTQYF
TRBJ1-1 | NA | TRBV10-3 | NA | TGTGCCATCAGTGGGGCCACGAACACTGAAGCTTTCTTT | CAISGATNTEAFF
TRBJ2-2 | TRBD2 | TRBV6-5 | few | TGTGCCAGCTCAGCGACTAGCCGGCTCACCGGGGAGCTGTTTTTT | CASSATSRLTGELFF
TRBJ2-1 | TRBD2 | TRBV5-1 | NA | TGCGCCAGCAGCTCCTATACTAGCGGGAGGGCCAACTCCTACAATGAGCAGTTCTTC | CASSSYTSGRANSYNEQFF
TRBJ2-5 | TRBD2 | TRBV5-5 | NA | TGTGCCAGCAGCTTGGTGCTAGCGGGAGGGCGGGAGACCCAGTACTTC | CASSLVLAGGRETQYF
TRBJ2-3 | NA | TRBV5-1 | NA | TGCGCCAGCAGTTGGGGCCCTACGCAGTATTTT | CASSWGPTQYF
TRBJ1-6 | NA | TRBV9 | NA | TGTGCCAGCAAAAGAGCGAACAGGGATTCACCCCTCCACTTT | CASKRANRDSPLHF
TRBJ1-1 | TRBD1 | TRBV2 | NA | TGTGCCAGCAGTGAAACGGGGCAGGGGGAAGGGGCTGAAGCTTTCTTT | CASSETGQGEGAEAFF
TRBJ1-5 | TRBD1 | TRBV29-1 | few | TGCAGCGCCCGGGACAGACCGAATCAGCCCCAGCATTTT | CSARDRPNQPQHF
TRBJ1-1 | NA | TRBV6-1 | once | TGTGCCAGCAGTGTATCAGGACTATACACTGAAGCTTTCTTT | CASSVSGLYTEAFF
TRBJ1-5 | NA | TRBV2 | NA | TGTGCCAGCAGTTCCTCGGGAGGGGAGACGGCAGCCCAGCATTTT | CASSSSGGETAAQHF
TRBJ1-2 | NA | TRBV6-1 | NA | TGTGCCAGCAGTGAAGCGATTAACAGGGAAAACTATGGCTACACCTTC | CASSEAINRENYGYTF
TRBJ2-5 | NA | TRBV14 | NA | TGTGCCAGCAGCCAAGGGACAGCGTCGTACGGGACCCAGTACTTC | CASSQGTASYGTQYF
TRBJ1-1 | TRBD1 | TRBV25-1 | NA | TGTGCCAGCAGTGAATTCGGGACAGGGGGCAGGACTGAAGCTTTCTTT | CASSEFGTGGRTEAFF
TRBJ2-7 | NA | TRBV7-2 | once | TGTGCCAGCAGCTTGAGGTACGAGCAGTACTTC | CASSLRYEQYF
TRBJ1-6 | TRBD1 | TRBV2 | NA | TGTGCCAGCAGTCGCGGGACAGGGATTCGGTCACCCCTCCACTTT | CASSRGTGIRSPLHF
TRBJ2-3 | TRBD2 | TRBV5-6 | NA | TGTGCCAGCAGCCCAACTCGGACTAGCGGGGGGGATACGCAGTATTTT | CASSPTRTSGGDTQYF
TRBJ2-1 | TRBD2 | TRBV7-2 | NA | TGTGCCAGCAGCTTAGCGGCTAGCGGGACATACAATGAGCAGTTCTTC | CASSLAASGTYNEQFF
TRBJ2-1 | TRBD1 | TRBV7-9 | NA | TGTGCCAGCAGCCCCAGGGGGCGGCAGGACAATGAGCAGTTCTTC | CASSPRGRQDNEQFF
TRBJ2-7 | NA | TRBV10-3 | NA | TGTGCCATCAGTGAGGGACAGAGGATCCACGAGCAGTACTTC | CAISEGQRIHEQYF
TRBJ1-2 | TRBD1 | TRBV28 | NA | TGTGCCAGCAGTTCGACCCTGACAGGGCCTGTAAATGGCTACACCTTC | CASSSTLTGPVNGYTF
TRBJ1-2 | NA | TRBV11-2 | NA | TGTGCCAGCAGCTTAGATCGAAACAGTCTCTATGGCTACACCTTC | CASSLDRNSLYGYTF
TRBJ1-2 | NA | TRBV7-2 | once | TGTGCCAGCAGCTTAGTCCACGGGGTCTATGGCTACACCTTC | CASSLVHGVYGYTF
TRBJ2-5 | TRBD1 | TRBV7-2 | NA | TGTGCCAGCAGCAAAAAACATCCGGGACAGACCCAAGAGACCCAGTACTTC | CASSKKHPGQTQETQYF
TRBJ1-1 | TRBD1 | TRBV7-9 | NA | TGTGCCAGCAGCTTAGGGGACAGACAAGCTTTCTTT | CASSLGDRQAFF
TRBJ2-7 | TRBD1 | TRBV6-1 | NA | TGTGCCAGCACACAGGGGACCTACGAGCAGTACTTC | CASTQGTYEQYF
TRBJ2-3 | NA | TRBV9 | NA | TGTGCCAGCAGCGTAGCTCAGGGACTGGACCTCACAGATACGCAGTATTTT | CASSVAQGLDLTDTQYF
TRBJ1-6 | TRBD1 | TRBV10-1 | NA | TGCGCCAGCTCCGGGACAGCCGGAGCACCCCTCCACTTT | CASSGTAGAPLHF
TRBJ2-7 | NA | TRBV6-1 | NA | TGTGCCGGGAAGGGAGCGGATCCTCCCTACGAGCAGTACTTC | CAGKGADPPYEQYF
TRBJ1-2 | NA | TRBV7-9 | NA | TGTGCCAGCAGTCTGGGAGGTCCTAACTATGGCTACACCTTC | CASSLGGPNYGYTF
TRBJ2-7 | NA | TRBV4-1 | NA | TGCGCCAGCAGCCAGGATCCGACTAGATTTGCATACGAGCAGTACTTC | CASSQDPTRFAYEQYF
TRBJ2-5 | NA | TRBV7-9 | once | TGTGCCAGCAGCATAGGGACTCACATCGGGGAGACCCAGTACTTC | CASSIGTHIGETQYF
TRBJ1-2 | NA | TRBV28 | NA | TGTGCCGCCGGCGGGGGACGGTATGGCTACACCTTC | CAAGGGRYGYTF
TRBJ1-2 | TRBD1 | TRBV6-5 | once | TGTGCCAGCAGTTATGGGACAGGTTTGTATGGCTACACCTTC | CASSYGTGLYGYTF
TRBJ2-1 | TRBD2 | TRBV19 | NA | TGTGCCAGTAGTATCGGACTAGCGGGATCCGTCTCCTACAATGAGCAGTTCTTC | CASSIGLAGSVSYNEQFF
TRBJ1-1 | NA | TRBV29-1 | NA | TGCAGCGTCCTGGGGGGGAACACTGAAGCTTTCTTT | CSVLGGNTEAFF
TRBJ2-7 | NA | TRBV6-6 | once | TGTGCCAGCAGTCATGACAGTTCCTACGAGCAGTACTTC | CASSHDSSYEQYF
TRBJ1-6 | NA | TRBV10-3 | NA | TGTGCCATCAGCTTGACTCGGGAATCACCCCTCCACTTT | CAISLTRESPLHF
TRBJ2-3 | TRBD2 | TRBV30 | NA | TGTGCCTGGGGGCGCCCTAGCGGGAGAGCAGATACGCAGTATTTT | CAWGRPSGRADTQYF
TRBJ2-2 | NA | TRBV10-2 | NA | TGCGCCAGCAGTGTCACAGCGAACACCGGGGAGCTGTTTTTT | CASSVTANTGELFF